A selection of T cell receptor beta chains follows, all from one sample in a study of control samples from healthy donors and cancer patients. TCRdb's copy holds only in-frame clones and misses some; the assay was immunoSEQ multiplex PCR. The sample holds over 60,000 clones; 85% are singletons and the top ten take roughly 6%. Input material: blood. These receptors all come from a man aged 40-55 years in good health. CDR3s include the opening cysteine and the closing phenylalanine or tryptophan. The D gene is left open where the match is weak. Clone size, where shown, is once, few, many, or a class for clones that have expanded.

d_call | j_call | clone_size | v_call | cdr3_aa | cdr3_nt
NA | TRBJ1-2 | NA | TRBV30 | CAWSILVAPYGYTF | TGTGCCTGGAGTATCCTCGTGGCCCCATATGGCTACACCTTC
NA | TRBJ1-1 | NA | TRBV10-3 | CAIRGDLGTEAFF | TGTGCCATCAGGGGGGACTTAGGGACTGAAGCTTTCTTT
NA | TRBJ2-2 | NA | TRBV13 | CASSLDPGELFF | TGTGCCAGCAGCTTAGATCCCGGGGAGCTGTTTTTT
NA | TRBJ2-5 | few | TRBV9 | CASSVVPGETQYF | TGTGCCAGCAGCGTAGTACCCGGAGAGACCCAGTACTTC
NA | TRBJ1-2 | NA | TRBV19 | CASTPSDRIGTGYTF | TGTGCCAGTACCCCATCGGACCGTATTGGCACTGGCTACACCTTC
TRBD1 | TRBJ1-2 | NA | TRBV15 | CATSSSRTGGYTF | TGTGCCACCAGCAGTTCCAGGACAGGTGGCTACACCTTC
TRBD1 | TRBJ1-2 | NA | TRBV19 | CASSIGQGESPYGYTF | TGTGCCAGTAGTATCGGTCAGGGGGAAAGCCCCTATGGCTACACCTTC
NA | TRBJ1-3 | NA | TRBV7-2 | CASSLFGLSGNTIYF | TGTGCCAGCAGCTTATTTGGTCTCTCTGGAAACACCATATATTTT
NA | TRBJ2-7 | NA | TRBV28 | CASSFAGLLFYEQYF | TGTGCCAGCAGTTTTGCGGGCCTTCTATTCTACGAGCAGTACTTC
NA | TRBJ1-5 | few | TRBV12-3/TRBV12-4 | CASSLGGRQPQHF | TGTGCCAGCAGTTTGGGGGGTCGGCAGCCCCAGCATTTT
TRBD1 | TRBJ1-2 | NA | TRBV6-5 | CASSYSTGGGYGYTF | TGTGCCAGCAGTTACTCGACAGGGGGAGGATATGGCTACACCTTC
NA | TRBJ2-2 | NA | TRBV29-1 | CSALTGAANTGELFF | TGCAGCGCTTTGACAGGCGCCGCGAACACCGGGGAGCTGTTTTTT
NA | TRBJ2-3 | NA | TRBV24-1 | CATSVSDRVFAFGADTQYF | TGTGCCACCAGTGTTTCTGACCGGGTCTTCGCTTTCGGCGCAGATACGCAGTATTTT
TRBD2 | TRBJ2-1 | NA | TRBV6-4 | CASSELAGAINEQFF | TGTGCCAGCAGTGAACTAGCGGGAGCGATCAATGAGCAGTTCTTC
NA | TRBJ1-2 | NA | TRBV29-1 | CSVYGIAGAANYGYTF | TGCAGCGTTTATGGAATAGCAGGGGCGGCTAACTATGGCTACACCTTC
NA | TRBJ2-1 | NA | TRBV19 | CASTLGPQQWNEQFF | TGTGCCAGTACCCTCGGGCCGCAGCAGTGGAATGAGCAGTTCTTC
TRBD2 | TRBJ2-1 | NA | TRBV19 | CASSIASGGGFSQFF | TGTGCCAGTAGTATAGCAAGCGGGGGGGGTTTTTCGCAGTTCTTC
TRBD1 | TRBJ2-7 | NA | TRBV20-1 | CSASSGQGARYEQYF | TGCAGTGCTAGTTCCGGACAGGGGGCTCGCTACGAGCAGTACTTC
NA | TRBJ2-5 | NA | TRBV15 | CATSRGVWETQYF | TGTGCCACCAGCAGAGGGGTCTGGGAGACCCAGTACTTC
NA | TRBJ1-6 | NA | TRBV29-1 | CSVGAAPGSPLHF | TGCAGCGTTGGAGCTGCGCCTGGTTCACCCCTCCACTTT
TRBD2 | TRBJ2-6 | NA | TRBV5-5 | CASSLLGYSGGRSGANVLTF | TGTGCCAGCAGCCTGTTGGGGTATAGCGGGGGCCGCTCTGGGGCCAACGTCCTGACTTTC
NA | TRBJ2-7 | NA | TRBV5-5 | CASRGGASYEQYF | TGTGCCAGCAGAGGCGGGGCCTCCTACGAGCAGTACTTC
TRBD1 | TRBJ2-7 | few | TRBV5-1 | CASSLPDRLMIYEQYF | TGCGCCAGCAGCCTCCCGGACAGGTTGATGATCTACGAGCAGTACTTC
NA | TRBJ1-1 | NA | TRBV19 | CASIPDWATEAFF | TGTGCCAGTATTCCTGACTGGGCCACTGAAGCTTTCTTT
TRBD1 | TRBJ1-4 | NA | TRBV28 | CASSPWDRGNEKLFF | TGTGCCAGCAGTCCGTGGGACAGGGGGAATGAAAAACTGTTTTTT
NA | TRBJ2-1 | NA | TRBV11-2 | CASSLVLYNEQFF | TGTGCCAGCAGCTTAGTACTTTACAATGAGCAGTTCTTC
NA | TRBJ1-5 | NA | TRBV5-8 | CASSLIRGNQPQHF | TGTGCCAGCAGCTTGATCCGGGGCAATCAGCCCCAGCATTTT
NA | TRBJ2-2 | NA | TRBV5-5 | CASSLGVAGRYTGELFF | TGTGCCAGCAGCTTGGGAGTGGCAGGTCGGTACACCGGGGAGCTGTTTTTT
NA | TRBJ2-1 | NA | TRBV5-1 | CASSFSNEQFF | TGCGCCAGCAGCTTTAGCAATGAGCAGTTCTTC
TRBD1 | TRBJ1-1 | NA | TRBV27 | CASSFTGAPTVDTEAFF | TGTGCCAGCAGTTTCACAGGGGCTCCCACCGTAGACACTGAAGCTTTCTTT
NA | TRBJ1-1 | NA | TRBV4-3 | CASSQEGTGKAFF | TGCGCCAGCAGCCAAGAAGGAACGGGGAAAGCTTTCTTT
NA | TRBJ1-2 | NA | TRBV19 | CASSINRDPKPYGYTF | TGTGCCAGTAGTATAAACCGGGACCCCAAACCCTATGGCTACACCTTC
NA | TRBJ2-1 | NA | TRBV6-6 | CASSYSRPSQGQFF | TGTGCCAGCAGTTACTCTCGGCCCTCACAGGGCCAGTTCTTC
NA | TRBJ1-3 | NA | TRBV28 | CASRTGGNTIYF | TGTGCCAGCAGAACAGGGGGAAACACCATATATTTT
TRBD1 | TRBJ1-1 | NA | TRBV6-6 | CASSWLGDRPNTEAFF | TGTGCCAGCAGTTGGCTTGGGGACAGACCGAACACTGAAGCTTTCTTT
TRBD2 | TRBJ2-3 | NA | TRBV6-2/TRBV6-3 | CASSTLSGGPDTQYF | TGTGCCAGCAGTACCCTTAGCGGGGGGCCCGATACGCAGTATTTT
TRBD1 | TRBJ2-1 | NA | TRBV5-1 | CASSLGTGDNEQFF | TGCGCCAGCAGCTTAGGGACAGGGGACAATGAGCAGTTCTTC
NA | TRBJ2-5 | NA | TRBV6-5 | CASSSIRTEETQYF | TGTGCCAGCAGTTCCATTCGGACAGAAGAGACCCAGTACTTC
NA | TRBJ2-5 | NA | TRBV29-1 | CSGRQETQYF | TGCAGCGGGCGGCAAGAGACCCAGTACTTC
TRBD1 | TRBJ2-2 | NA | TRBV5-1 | CASSTSGQGRTGELFF | TGCGCCAGCTCTACATCAGGACAGGGGCGCACCGGGGAGCTGTTTTTT
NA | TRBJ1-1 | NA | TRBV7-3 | CASSFSRATEAFF | TGTGCCAGCAGCTTTTCCAGGGCCACTGAAGCTTTCTTT
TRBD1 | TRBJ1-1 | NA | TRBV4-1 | CASSPTGRNTEAFF | TGCGCCAGCAGCCCGACAGGGCGCAACACTGAAGCTTTCTTT
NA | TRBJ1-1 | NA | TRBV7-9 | CASSLNGGIEAFF | TGTGCCAGCAGCTTAAATGGGGGAATAGAAGCTTTCTTT
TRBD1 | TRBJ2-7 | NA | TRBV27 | CASSLGTGAGEQYF | TGTGCCAGCAGTTTAGGTACAGGGGCGGGCGAGCAGTACTTC
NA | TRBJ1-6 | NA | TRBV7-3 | CASSLTPPTGGRHSPLHF | TGTGCCAGCAGCTTAACGCCCCCTACAGGCGGCCGGCATTCACCCCTCCACTTT
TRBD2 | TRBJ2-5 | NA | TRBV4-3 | CASSQDYGGRETQYF | TGCGCCAGCAGCCAAGACTACGGCGGGAGGGAGACCCAGTACTTC
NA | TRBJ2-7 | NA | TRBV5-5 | CASSLERVRTSEQYF | TGTGCCAGCAGCTTGGAAAGGGTCCGTACTTCCGAGCAGTACTTC
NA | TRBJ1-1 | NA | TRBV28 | CASSGPTGDYTEAFF | TGTGCCAGCAGTGGACCGACGGGGGATTACACTGAAGCTTTCTTT
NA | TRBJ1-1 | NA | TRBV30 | CAWSLDSHQTEAFF | TGTGCCTGGAGCTTGGACAGCCACCAGACTGAAGCTTTCTTT
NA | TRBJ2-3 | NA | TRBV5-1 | CASSLGHSTDTQYF | TGCGCCAGCAGCTTGGGACACAGCACAGATACGCAGTATTTT
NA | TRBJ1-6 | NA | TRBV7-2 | CASSLGALRSPLHF | TGTGCCAGCAGCTTAGGGGCCTTAAGGTCACCCCTCCACTTT
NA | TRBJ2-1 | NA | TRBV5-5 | CASSLEPSVGEQFF | TGTGCCAGCAGCTTGGAGCCTAGCGTAGGAGAGCAGTTCTTC
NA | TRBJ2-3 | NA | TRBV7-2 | CASSLVWGGARNTQYF | TGTGCCAGCAGCTTAGTATGGGGGGGGGCACGGAATACGCAGTATTTT
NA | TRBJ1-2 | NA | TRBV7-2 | CASSLGPVNYGYTF | TGTGCCAGCAGCTTAGGACCCGTGAACTATGGCTACACCTTC